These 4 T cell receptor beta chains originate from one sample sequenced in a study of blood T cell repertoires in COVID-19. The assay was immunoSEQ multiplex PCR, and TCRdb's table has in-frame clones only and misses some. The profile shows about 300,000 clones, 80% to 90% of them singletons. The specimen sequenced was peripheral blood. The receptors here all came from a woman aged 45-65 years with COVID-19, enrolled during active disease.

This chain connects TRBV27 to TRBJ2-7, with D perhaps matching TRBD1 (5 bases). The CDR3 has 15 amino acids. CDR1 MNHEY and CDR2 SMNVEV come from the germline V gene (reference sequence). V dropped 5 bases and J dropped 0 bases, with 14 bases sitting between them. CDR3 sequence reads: CASSALSRVSYEQYF. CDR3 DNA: TGTGCCAGCAGTGCGTTAAGCAGGGTCTCCTACGAGCAGTACTTC.

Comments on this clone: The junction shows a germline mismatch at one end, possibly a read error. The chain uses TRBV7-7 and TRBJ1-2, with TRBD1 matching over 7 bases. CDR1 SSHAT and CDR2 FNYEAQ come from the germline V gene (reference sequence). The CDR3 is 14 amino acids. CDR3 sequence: CASSPIQGKNGYTF. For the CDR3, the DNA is TGTGCTAGCAGCCCTATACAGGGGAAGAATGGCTACACCTTC.

The CDR3: CASSQGQENTEAFF. The CDR3 DNA follows: TGCGCCAGCAGCCAGGGACAGGAGAACACTGAAGCTTTCTTT. This rearrangement joins TRBV4-1 to TRBJ1-1; 8 nucleotides align to TRBD1. The CDR3 is 14 amino acids. Germline CDR1 is MGHRA and CDR2 is YSYEKL. Trimming cost V 3 bases and J 1 base; bases outside gene matches: 1.

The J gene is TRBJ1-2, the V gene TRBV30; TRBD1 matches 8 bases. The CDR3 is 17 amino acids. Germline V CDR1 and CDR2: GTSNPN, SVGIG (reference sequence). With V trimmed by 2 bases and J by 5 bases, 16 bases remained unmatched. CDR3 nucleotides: TGTGCCTGGAGTCCCTTAGGGGGCAGGGGGCGTTTATATGGCTACACCTTC. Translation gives CAWSPLGGRGRLYGYTF.